Following are 22 T cell receptor beta chains from one sample sequenced in a study of T cells in Graves' hyperthyroidism and ophthalmopathy. The investigators amplified TCR beta CDR3 regions from RNA transcripts. HTBI primers were employed in a first-round RT-PCR of the TCR CDR3. TCRdb re-called the multiplex PCR reads with MiXCR, one entry per CDR3 protein. The sample includes fewer than 900,000 distinct CDR3 sequences, under 20% of them seen just once. Sample: blood. The receptors were sampled from a woman aged 45-60 years with Graves' hyperthyroidism that later progressed to Graves' ophthalmopathy.

The chain carries TRBV3-1 and TRBJ1-2, with 10 bases matching TRBD1. The CDR3 is 17 residues long. With 4 bases clipped from V and 4 bases from J, the junction kept 12 bases outside the gene matches. The germline CDR1 and CDR2 sequences are LGHDT and YNNKEL (reference sequence). DNA for the CDR3: TGTGCCAGCAGCCTCCTAAGTGGGGACAGGGGCATCTATGGCTACACCTTC. Amino acids: CASSLLSGDRGIYGYTF.

This clonotype showed up just a few times. The chain couples TRBV9 to TRBJ2-5; D is undetermined. CDR1 is SGDLS and CDR2 is YYNGEE in the germline V gene. V lost 0 bases and J 0 bases, leaving 9 bases between the germline ends. The CDR3 length is 15 residues. CDR3 DNA: TGTGCCAGCAGCGTAGCCTTAGAGTACCAAGAGACCCAGTACTTC. The encoded protein is CASSVALEYQETQYF.

This chain joins TRBV28 and TRBJ1-2, with 7 positions matching TRBD1. Trimming cost V 4 bases and J 7 bases; bases outside gene matches: 15. CDR1 is MDHEN and CDR2 is SYDVKM in the germline V gene. CDR3 length equals 16 residues. CDR3 nucleotide sequence: TGTGCCAGCAGTTCGGAGGGGGCGCGTGGGGGCTCTGGCTACACCTTC. The encoded protein is CASSSEGARGGSGYTF.

There are many counts of this clonotype. The chain joins TRBV12-3 or TRBV12-4 to TRBJ2-3; TRBD1 agrees at 8 bases. The ends lost 7 bases at V and 3 bases at J; junction bases unmatched: 21. This CDR3 is 19 amino acids long. This chain's CDR3 is CASIPTSRGLKWNTDTQYF. The CDR3 DNA follows: TGTGCCAGCATCCCGACGAGCAGGGGGCTCAAATGGAATACAGATACGCAGTATTTT.

This clonotype has at least ten counts. CDR3 bases: TGTGCCTGGAGTGAGACAGGAACGAACACCGGGGAGCTGTTTTTT. Translation: CAWSETGTNTGELFF. The J gene is TRBJ2-2, the V gene TRBV30, with D tentatively TRBD1 (6 bases). This CDR3 has 15 residues. Trimming took 1 base from V and 0 from J, leaving 9 bases between them. Germline V gives CDR1 GTSNPN, CDR2 SVGIG (reference sequence).

This clonotype was counted at least ten times. The V and J genes are TRBV3-1 and TRBJ2-1; 9 nucleotides agree with TRBD2. CDR3 size: 14 residues. The trim removed 10 bases at V and 4 bases at J, leaving 8 bases unmatched. In germline, CDR1 is LGHDT, CDR2 YNNKEL (reference sequence). Here the CDR3 DNA reads TGTGCCACCACCGCGAGCGGGGGGTACAATGAGCAGTTCTTC. Its translation: CATTASGGYNEQFF.

This clonotype showed up many times. The chain couples TRBV5-1 to TRBJ1-1, with 8 bases that match TRBD1. The CDR3 covers 14 residues. V dropped 4 bases and J dropped 6; count of bases not matched to a gene: 8. Per germline, CDR1 SGHRS and CDR2 YFSETQ. The DNA for the CDR3 is TGCGCCAGCAGCGAAGAGACAGGGGTCCCTGAAGCTTTCTTT. The encoded protein is CASSEETGVPEAFF.

This clonotype was picked up many times. J is TRBJ2-3 and V is TRBV7-3; D is unresolved. Germline V gene sequence: CDR1 SGHTA, CDR2 FQGTGA. Trimming cost V 6 bases and J 6 bases, with 13 bases left between them. This CDR3 contains 13 residues. CDR3 amino acids: CASSLSIEDTQYF. The CDR3, as DNA: TGTGCCAGCAGTCTTTCAATAGAGGATACGCAGTATTTT.

In this sample, this clonotype turned up a few times. The chain carries TRBV20-1 and TRBJ1-2, with no clear D. Germline-derived CDR1 and CDR2 are DFQATT and SNEGSKA (reference sequence). Trimming took off 1 base at V and 7 bases at J, with 13 bases between the two ends. The CDR3 consists of 13 residues. As DNA, the CDR3 is TGCAGTGCTAGAGTGTGGGGAGATGGTGGCTACACCTTC. Protein: CSARVWGDGGYTF.

This clonotype has ten or more counts. The chain employs TRBV27 and TRBJ2-1; D gene unclear. The V gene lost 6 bases and the J gene lost 4 bases, with 4 bases spanning the gap. Per germline, CDR1 MNHEY and CDR2 SMNVEV (reference sequence). This CDR3 comprises 11 residues. The chain's CDR3 is CASSVYNEQFF. The CDR3, as DNA: TGTGCCAGCAGCGTATACAATGAGCAGTTCTTC.

The chain combines TRBV19 with TRBJ1-5; D unclear. V was cut by 3 bases and J by 1 base, with 4 bases left in between. Germline-derived CDR1 and CDR2 are LNHDA and SQIVND (reference sequence). CDR3 length equals 13 residues. In DNA, the CDR3 is TGTGCCAGTAGTATGTGGAGCAATCAGCCCCAGCATTTT. Its translation is CASSMWSNQPQHF.

This sequence joins TRBV18 and TRBJ1-6; 7 nucleotides match TRBD1. V lost 3 bases and J lost 6; bases outside the gene matches: 8. Germline V lookup: CDR1 KGHSH, CDR2 LQKENI. The CDR3 extends over 16 amino acids. CDR3: CASSPRDSPSNSPLHF. The CDR3 coding sequence is TGTGCCAGCTCACCCAGGGACAGCCCCTCTAATTCACCCCTCCACTTT. Using reference TRBV18 and TRBJ1-6 for the parts outside the CDR3, the full variable domain is NAGVMQNPRHLVRRRGQEARLRCSPMKGHSHVYWYRQLPEEGLKFMVYLQKENIIDESGMPKERFSAEFPKEGPSILRIQQVVRGDSAAYFCASSPRDSPSNSPLHFGNGTRLTVT.

This chain links TRBV6-2 or TRBV6-3 with TRBJ1-4; possibly TRBD1 for D (6 bases). The CDR3 is 15 residues long. The germline V gene encodes CDR1 MNHEY and CDR2 SVGEGT. Trimming left V 6 bases short and J 4 bases short, with 15 bases between. The CDR3: CASSHTGHYNEKLFF. Written as DNA, the CDR3 is TGTGCCAGCAGCCACACGGGACACTATAATGAAAAACTGTTTTTT.

This clonotype was counted at least ten times. The genes are TRBV12-3 or TRBV12-4 and TRBJ2-3; maybe TRBD2 (6 bases). V lost 8 bases and J 1 base, leaving 19 bases between the germline ends. The CDR3 covers 16 residues. The CDR3, as DNA: TGTGCCAGCGGAGTCGCCTTTGGAGGGGGCACAGATACGCAGTATTTT. As protein: CASGVAFGGGTDTQYF.

Turning to this clonotype: A read error may be the cause here, since a much bigger clone is one base away. The chain employs TRBV2 and TRBJ1-1; unclear D gene. This CDR3 is built from 14 residues. CDR1 and CDR2 from the germline V gene are SNHLY and FYNNEI. Trimming pared 4 bases from V and 6 bases from J, leaving 15 bases between. The CDR3 is CASSAHTTNAEAFF. In DNA form, the CDR3 reads TGTGCCAGCAGTGCACACACTACCAACGCTGAAGCTTTCTTT.

About this clonotype itself: This clone may be a read error of a much larger clone one base away. V is TRBV27 and J is TRBJ2-3, with TRBD1 matching over 7 bases. Germline V gives CDR1 MNHEY, CDR2 SMNVEV (reference sequence). V was clipped by 5 bases and J by 4 bases; unmatched bases: 12. The CDR3 consists of 16 residues. CDR3 in DNA: TGTGCCAGCAGTGATAGCGAGGGGGCCTACGCAGATACGCAGTATTTT. This sequence encodes CASSDSEGAYADTQYF.

This clonotype occurred many times. The chain uses TRBV2 and TRBJ2-6; the D gene is possibly TRBD2 (5 bases). Deletions cut 9 bases from V and 3 bases from J, with 15 bases between. There are 15 residues in the CDR3. Germline values: CDR1 SNHLY, CDR2 FYNNEI. The CDR3 region is CARAIGGFGANVLTF. Written as DNA, the CDR3 is TGTGCCAGAGCGATAGGAGGATTTGGGGCCAACGTCCTGACTTTC.

V and J are TRBV7-8 and TRBJ2-2; TRBD1 matches at 11 bases. After removal of 0 bases from V and 5 bases from J, the junction contained 5 bases not matched to a gene. Germline V gene lookup returns CDR1 SGHVS and CDR2 FQNEAQ. This CDR3 is built from 17 residues. The CDR3 DNA reads TGTGCCAGCAGCTTAGCGGGACAGGGGGGATTAACCGGGGAGCTGTTTTTT. Translating it yields CASSLAGQGGLTGELFF. The whole variable domain, filled in from reference TRBV7-8 and TRBJ2-2, reads GAGVSQSPRYKVAKRGQDVALRCDPISGHVSLFWYQQALGQGPEFLTYFQNEAQLDKSGLPSDRFFAERPEGSVSTLKIQRTQQEDSAVYLCASSLAGQGGLTGELFFGEGSRLTVL.

This clonotype occurred many times. This chain links TRBV13 with TRBJ2-7, with unresolved D. CDR3 length equals 12 residues. With 8 bases removed from V and 0 bases from J, the gap between germline ends came to 8 bases. Germline CDR1 reads PRHDT; CDR2 reads FYEKMQ (reference sequence). CDR3 residues: CASAVASYEQYF. CDR3 nucleotide sequence: TGTGCCAGCGCAGTCGCCTCCTACGAGCAGTACTTC.

The chain links TRBV6-5 to TRBJ1-5, with D maybe TRBD1 (5 bases). Trimming took 0 bases from V and 0 from J, leaving 9 bases between them. The germline V gene encodes CDR1 MNHEY and CDR2 SVGAGI. The CDR3 extends over 16 amino acids. The CDR3 here is CASSYSRDGSNQPQHF. DNA for the CDR3: TGTGCCAGCAGTTACTCGAGGGACGGTAGCAATCAGCCCCAGCATTTT.

This chain uses TRBV13 with TRBJ2-5; D ambiguous. CDR3 length equals 13 residues. Germline V lookup: CDR1 PRHDT, CDR2 FYEKMQ (reference sequence). The V gene lost 4 bases and the J gene lost 5 bases, with 11 bases spanning the gap. CDR3 protein: CASSSLLTETQYF. CDR3 nucleotides: TGTGCCAGCAGCTCCCTCTTAACGGAGACCCAGTACTTC.

The CDR3 loop is CATSRDLGTEAFF. The CDR3, as DNA: TGTGCCACCAGCAGAGACTTGGGCACTGAAGCTTTCTTT. The chain couples TRBV15 to TRBJ1-1; D unclear. CDR3 size: 13 residues. Looked up from germline, CDR1 is LNHNV and CDR2 is YYDKDF (reference sequence). V was clipped by 0 bases and J by 4 bases, with 6 bases between them.